This note documents a single T cell receptor (beta chain) sequence. This specimen comes from a study of shared clonotypes between healthy human individuals. Looking at the study overall: There were three CD4 naive, three CD4 memory, two CD8 naive and one CD8 memory plates per donor.

With 6 bases removed from V and 5 bases from J, the gap between germline ends came to 13 bases. The CDR3 spans 13 residues. Germline V gene lookup returns CDR1 SGHAT and CDR2 FQDESV (reference sequence). TCRdb's copy holds only in-frame clones and misses some; the assay was immunoSEQ multiplex PCR. This table holds some 2.3 million clones, 90% to 95% found once. Naive CD4+ cells were CD45RA-selected; the remaining cells were memory. The rearrangement uses TRBV11-1 and TRBJ2-5; D call uncertain. Sequencing input: naive CD4+ T cells from PBMCs. Subset: CD45RA+ positively selected. This receptor was identified in a young man in good health. Some clones in this sample may be carry-over from other donors' samples. CDR3 nucleotides: TGTGCCAGCAGGGCAAACTTCAGGGAGACCCAGTACTTC. Its translation: CASRANFRETQYF.